This section outlines one TCR beta chain sequence together with its context. The CDR3 covers 16 residues. The V gene's germline CDR1 is WNHNN and CDR2 SYGVQD (reference sequence). V was shortened by 5 bases and J by 4 bases, with 18 bases between the two germline ends. These data belong to a study of cytomegalovirus exposure and HLA in healthy donors. Both 60 Vbeta primers and 13 Jbeta primers went into the PCR. Some clones are missing from TCRdb's copy, which holds only in-frame ones; the method was immunoSEQ multiplex PCR. The sample has about 160,000 clones, roughly 80% seen once. This chain joins TRBV10-1 and TRBJ2-1, with D uncertain. This sequence originates from a male donor in good health and CMV-seropositive. The sequencing input was PBMCs. The CDR3 here is CASSLGPRAIYNEQFF. CDR3 in DNA: TGCGCCAGCAGTCTTGGGCCCCGAGCTATATACAATGAGCAGTTCTTC.